This TCR beta chain derives from a study of cytomegalovirus exposure and HLA in healthy donors. Per germline, CDR1 SGHRS and CDR2 YFSETQ. The J segment lost 4 bases and the V segment lost 3 bases, leaving 4 bases of the junction unmatched. The CDR3 covers 14 residues. A multiplex PCR was run with 60 Vbeta primers and 13 Jbeta primers. The table came from immunoSEQ multiplex PCR; TCRdb's copy has only in-frame clones and leaves some out. Of around 140,000 clones in the sample, roughly 79% were seen once. The chain carries TRBV5-1 and TRBJ2-5; 9 positions agree with TRBD1. This receptor was identified in a woman aged 18-30 years in good health and CMV-seronegative. Material for sequencing was PBMCs. CDR3 sequence reads: CASSWGQGGETQYF. The CDR3 DNA is TGCGCCAGCAGCTGGGGACAGGGCGGAGAGACCCAGTACTTC.